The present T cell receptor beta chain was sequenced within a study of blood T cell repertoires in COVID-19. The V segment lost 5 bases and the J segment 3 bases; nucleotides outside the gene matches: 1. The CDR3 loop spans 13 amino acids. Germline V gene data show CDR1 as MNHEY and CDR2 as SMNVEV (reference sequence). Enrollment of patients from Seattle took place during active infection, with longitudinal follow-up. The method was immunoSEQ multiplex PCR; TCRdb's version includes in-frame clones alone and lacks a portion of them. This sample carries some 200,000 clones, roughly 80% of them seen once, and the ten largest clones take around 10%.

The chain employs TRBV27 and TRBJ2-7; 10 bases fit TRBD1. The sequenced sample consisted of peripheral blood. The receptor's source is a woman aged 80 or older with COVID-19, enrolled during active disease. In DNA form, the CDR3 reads TGTGCCAGCAGTAGGGACAGGGGCTACGAGCAGTACTTC. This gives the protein CASSRDRGYEQYF.